Listed here are 14 T cell receptor beta chains from one sample, sequenced in a study of early T cells in non-severe SARS-CoV-2 infection. MiXCR, applied by TCRdb to the 5' RACE reads, yields one record per CDR3 protein. The sample has approximately 70,000 distinct CDR3 sequences; more than 8% are singletons. Sequencing used whole blood, obtained at baseline. These receptors were collected from an adult who was a healthcare worker with PCR-confirmed SARS-CoV-2 infection or an uninfected control (not recorded which).

The chain uses TRBV28 and TRBJ1-6, with 7 nucleotides matching TRBD1. The CDR3 is 14 amino acids. Germline lookup yields CDR1 MDHEN and CDR2 SYDVKM. The V and J ends lost 8 bases and 2 bases, in that order; junction bases with no gene match: 3. CDR3 sequence reads: CASQGVTYNSPLHF. In DNA form, the CDR3 reads TGTGCCAGCCAGGGGGTAACCTATAATTCACCCCTCCACTTT.

This clonotype showed up many times. The genes are TRBV11-2 and TRBJ2-1; TRBD2 matches at 7 bases. The germline V gene has CDR1 SGHAT and CDR2 FQNNGV. With 2 bases clipped from V and 8 bases from J, the junction kept 12 bases outside the gene matches. The CDR3 consists of 16 residues. In DNA form, the CDR3 reads TGTGCCAGCAGCTTATTAGGACTAGATGTGGCCGATGAGCAGTTCTTC. As protein: CASSLLGLDVADEQFF.

This clonotype was observed a few times. The V gene is TRBV4-2, the J gene TRBJ1-2, with D unclear. Germline CDR1 and CDR2: LGHNA and YNFKEQ. The CDR3 is made up of 13 amino acids. Trimming stripped 0 bases from V and 8 bases from J, with 10 bases between. As DNA, the CDR3 is TGTGCCAGCAGCCAAGAAGGTGTAGGGGGCTACACCTTC. Translation gives CASSQEGVGGYTF.

This clonotype was found a few times. V gene TRBV5-6 combines with J gene TRBJ2-7; D might be TRBD1 (6 bases). V gave up 4 bases and J gave up 0 bases, with 14 bases separating them. The germline V gene encodes CDR1 SGHDT and CDR2 YYEEEE. The CDR3 has 15 residues. CDR3 sequence: CASSQRQESSYEQYF. In DNA form, the CDR3 reads TGTGCCAGCAGCCAAAGACAGGAAAGCTCCTACGAGCAGTACTTC. The full variable domain, its missing parts supplied by reference TRBV5-6 and TRBJ2-7, is DAGVTQSPTHLIKTRGQQVTLRCSPKSGHDTVSWYQQALGQGPQFIFQYYEEEERQRGNFPDRFSGHQFPNYSSELNVNALLLGDSALYLCASSQRQESSYEQYFGPGTRLTVT.

Relative to its sample, this clonotype is medium-sized (0.01 to 0.1%). V is TRBV12-3 or TRBV12-4 and J is TRBJ2-3; 9 nucleotides align to TRBD2. The trim removed 5 bases at V and 1 base at J, leaving 7 bases unmatched. The CDR3 runs 16 residues. This CDR3 is CASSPRGGRGTDTQYF. In DNA, the CDR3 is TGTGCCAGCAGTCCCCGCGGCGGGAGGGGCACAGATACGCAGTATTTT.

The rearrangement links TRBV7-9 to TRBJ1-2, with a weak D call TRBD1 (5 bases). The ends were cut back, 5 bases at V and 7 bases at J, with 11 bases in the middle. The CDR3 spans 12 residues. The germline V gene has CDR1 SEHNR and CDR2 FQNEAQ (reference sequence). The CDR3 loop is CASSPGGAGYTF. The DNA of the CDR3 is TGTGCCAGCAGCCCGGGGGGAGCTGGCTACACCTTC. Based on the CDR3 plus reference TRBV7-9 and TRBJ1-2, the full variable domain is DTGVSQNPRHKITKRGQNVTFRCDPISEHNRLYWYRQTLGQGPEFLTYFQNEAQLEKSRLLSDRFSAERPKGSFSTLEIQRTEQGDSAMYLCASSPGGAGYTFGSGTRLTVV.

This clonotype was seen more than once but under ten times. The chain combines TRBV29-1 with TRBJ2-7, with D possibly called TRBD1 or TRBD2 (8 bases each). The CDR3 contains 15 residues. CDR1 is SQVTM, CDR2 ANQGSEA, per germline. V was cut by 5 bases and J by 4 bases, with 21 bases left in between. This chain's CDR3 is CSVSGGTGGLYEQYF. CDR3 in DNA: TGCAGCGTTTCGGGGGGGACAGGAGGTTTATACGAGCAGTACTTC.

This clonotype was counted at least ten times. The rearrangement links TRBV2 to TRBJ2-7; the D is unclear. CDR1 and CDR2 (germline): SNHLY, FYNNEI. Trimming took off 4 bases at V and 0 bases at J, with 10 bases between the two ends. The CDR3 is 14 residues long. The CDR3 DNA is TGTGCCAGCAGTGGGGCATCACACTCCTACGAGCAGTACTTC. It specifies CASSGASHSYEQYF.

This clonotype was counted between two and nine times. This sequence joins TRBV6-2 or TRBV6-3 and TRBJ2-7; no reliable D call. Per the germline V gene, CDR1 is MNHEY and CDR2 is SVGEGT. The CDR3 is 12 residues long. The V gene lost 2 bases and the J gene lost 4 bases, with 6 bases spanning the gap. This CDR3 reads CASSYISYEQYF. The CDR3, as DNA: TGTGCCAGCAGTTACATCAGTTACGAGCAGTACTTC.

The gene calls are TRBV6-1 and TRBJ1-1, with D possibly TRBD1 on 5 matching bases. Between the trimmed V and J ends, which lost 8 bases and 4 bases, there was a span of 17 bases. Germline V CDR1 and CDR2: MNHNS, SASEGT. This CDR3 comprises 14 residues. The CDR3 protein is CASWEGYRSTEAFF. CDR3 DNA: TGTGCCAGCTGGGAGGGGTATCGGAGCACTGAAGCTTTCTTT.

This clonotype was counted at least ten times. The rearrangement joins TRBV5-1 to TRBJ2-5; 13 nucleotides agree with TRBD2. This CDR3 contains 18 residues. Losses at the gene ends were 4 bases for V and 7 bases for J; bases not matched to a gene: 16. The germline CDR1 and CDR2 sequences are SGHRS and YFSETQ. The CDR3 DNA follows: TGCGCCAGCAGCCCCACTAGCGGGAGGGCCGTGAGTTTTAGGACCCAGTACTTC. It translates to CASSPTSGRAVSFRTQYF.

This clonotype appeared a few times. This sequence joins TRBV5-1 and TRBJ2-5; the D is unclear. V was clipped by 0 bases and J by 9 bases, with 15 bases between them. The CDR3 totals 14 residues. In germline, CDR1 is SGHRS, CDR2 YFSETQ. In nucleotides, the CDR3 is TGCGCCAGCAGCTTGGCCCAACAGCCCAATGCCCAGTACTTC. It translates to CASSLAQQPNAQYF.

This clonotype was counted many times. V usage is TRBV6-6 and J usage is TRBJ2-4, with D possibly matching TRBD2 (6 bases). Trimming pared 0 bases from V and 4 bases from J, leaving 10 bases between. CDR1 MNHNY and CDR2 SVGAGI come from the germline V gene (reference sequence). The CDR3 totals 15 residues. The CDR3 spells CASSYSGTAKNIQYF. The CDR3, as DNA: TGTGCCAGCAGTTACTCCGGGACTGCAAAAAACATTCAGTACTTC.

In this sample, this clonotype turned up many times. The rearrangement uses TRBV12-3 or TRBV12-4 and TRBJ1-3; D unresolved. The CDR3 runs 15 residues. The V and J ends lost 5 bases and 0 bases respectively, with 11 bases between them. The CDR3 sequence: CASSPFWGSGNTIYF. CDR3 nucleotide sequence: TGTGCCAGCAGTCCTTTTTGGGGCTCTGGAAACACCATATATTTT.